The TCR beta chain described here comes from a study of naive and memory T cell subsets. The beta constant-region primer was an equimolar mix of two oligonucleotides covering TRBC1 and TRBC2. TCRdb fed the UMI-ligation and nested PCR reads into MiXCR, producing one record per CDR3 protein. The sample has about 85,000 distinct CDR3 sequences; about an eighth are singletons. This clonotype has a count of ten or more. The CDR3 runs to 16 residues. The germline gives CDR1 DFQATT, CDR2 SNEGSKA (reference sequence). V shed 1 base and J shed 2 bases, with 15 bases lying between them. This clonotype originated in a human donor in good health. V and J are TRBV20-1 and TRBJ2-1, with D possibly TRBD2 on 5 matching bases. The sequenced sample consisted of central memory CD4+ T cells from blood. CDR3 sequence: CSARVGGSTPYNEQFF. As DNA, the CDR3 is TGCAGTGCTAGAGTCGGTGGGAGCACCCCCTACAATGAGCAGTTCTTC.